Listed below are T cell receptor beta chains from one sample, sequenced in a study of shared clonotypes between healthy human individuals. Sequencing was performed with immunoSEQ multiplex PCR; in TCRdb, only in-frame clones are kept and a portion is missing. The table lists more than 2 million clones, under 97% of them singletons. The sequenced sample consisted of naive CD4+ T cells sorted from blood. The source is a man aged 18 to 29 in good health. Each CDR3 is given with its conserved first and last residue. The D gene is left open where the match is weak. The listing skips clone size in some rows; elsewhere it reads once, few, many or a size class.

j_call d_call clone_size v_call cdr3_nt cdr3_aa
TRBJ1-4 - - TRBV7-9 TGTGCCAGCAGCTCCTTTTTATTGCAGACAACTAATGAAAAACTGTTTTTT CASSSFLLQTTNEKLFF
TRBJ2-5 - - TRBV6-1 TGTGCCAGCAGTGAAGGAAGACTGACGAGCCAGTACTTC CASSEGRLTSQYF
TRBJ2-3 - - TRBV13 TGTGCCAGCAGCTTAAGCCAGGTCACAGATACGCAGTATTTT CASSLSQVTDTQYF
TRBJ2-2 - - TRBV9 TGTGCCAGCAGCGTAGATTCGAGGGGTCGGGGTAGTGGGAACACCGGGGAGCTGTTTTTT CASSVDSRGRGSGNTGELFF
TRBJ1-5 - once TRBV6-5 TGTGCCAGCAGACCTACAGGTAGCAATCAGCCCCAGCATTTT CASRPTGSNQPQHF
TRBJ2-5 TRBD2 - TRBV6-6 TGTGCCAGCAGTGGACTAGCGGGGGGGAGTCGAGAGACCCAGTACTTC CASSGLAGGSRETQYF
TRBJ2-2 TRBD1 - TRBV15 TGTGCCACCAGCAGAGGACAGGGGAACACCGGGGAGCTGTTTTTT CATSRGQGNTGELFF
TRBJ2-2 TRBD2 - TRBV7-9 TGTGCCGCCTCTGGGCGGGAGGGGACCGGGGAGCTGTTTTTT CAASGREGTGELFF
TRBJ2-1 - - TRBV9 TGTGCCAGCAGCGTAGGAGGGACAACTATTCAGCAGTTCTTC CASSVGGTTIQQFF
TRBJ1-1 - - TRBV6-6 TGTGCCAGCAGACCTTATTTGAACACTGAAGCTTTCTTT CASRPYLNTEAFF
TRBJ1-4 - - TRBV12-5 TGTGCTAGTGGTTTAAAGACAGCAACTAATGAAAAACTGTTTTTT CASGLKTATNEKLFF
TRBJ2-6 TRBD2 - TRBV7-2 TGTGCCAGCAGCCTGACCGGACTAGCCTCTGGGGCCAACGTCCTGACTTTC CASSLTGLASGANVLTF
TRBJ2-1 - once TRBV6-5 TGTGCCAGCGGTGGGAGGTCGAACAATGAGCAGTTCTTC CASGGRSNNEQFF
TRBJ2-5 TRBD2 - TRBV5-4 TGTGCCAGCAGCCGGGCCCCGCGGGGGGGGCAAGAGACCCAGTACTTC CASSRAPRGGQETQYF
TRBJ1-2 - - TRBV28 TGTGCCAGCAGTCCCCCGCGGAGGGCTAACTATGGCTACACCTTC CASSPPRRANYGYTF
TRBJ1-5 - - TRBV5-4 TGTGCCAGCAGCTTTCTCCCGTCAAATCAGCCCCAGCATTTT CASSFLPSNQPQHF
TRBJ1-4 - - TRBV30 TGTGCCTGGAGTGTCCCGACATCTAGAGGGGAAAAACTGTTTTTT CAWSVPTSRGEKLFF
TRBJ2-7 - - TRBV5-4 TGTGCCAGCAGCTTGCTTGAGAGATACGAGCAGTACTTC CASSLLERYEQYF
TRBJ1-2 TRBD1 - TRBV27 TGTGCCAGCAGTCCCCGTGGGACAGGGTATGGCTACACCTTC CASSPRGTGYGYTF
TRBJ1-2 - - TRBV30 TGTGCCTGGAGTGTCTCCGGGGACTATGGCTACACCTTC CAWSVSGDYGYTF
TRBJ2-1 - - TRBV18 TGTGCCAGCTCACCACGTAGTCGACGGACCCTCGATGAGCAGTTCTTC CASSPRSRRTLDEQFF
TRBJ1-4 - - TRBV29-1 TGCAGCGTTGTGTTACCGATCAATGAAAAACTGTTTTTT CSVVLPINEKLFF
TRBJ1-6 - - TRBV5-4 TGTGCCAGCAGCTTGAGGGCGTCAGATAGGGTAGCGAATTCACCCCTCCACTTT CASSLRASDRVANSPLHF
TRBJ1-1 TRBD1 - TRBV18 TGTGCCAGCTCACCATCGGGACAGGTGAACACTGAAGCTTTCTTT CASSPSGQVNTEAFF
TRBJ2-7 - - TRBV6-5 TGTGCCAGCAGTCTCAAACGTGCAGAAGCCTACGAGCAGTACTTC CASSLKRAEAYEQYF
TRBJ2-5 TRBD2 - TRBV7-9 TGTGCCAGCAGCTTAGGACTAGCGGGAACAGAGACCCAGTACTTC CASSLGLAGTETQYF
TRBJ1-6 TRBD1 - TRBV7-6 TGTGCCAGCAGCTTGGGGGCAGGGGGGCCCTATAATTCACCCCTCCACTTT CASSLGAGGPYNSPLHF
TRBJ2-5 - once TRBV5-6 TGTGCCAGCAGCTGGGGCGTGAGGGACTGGTACCAAGAGACCCAGTACTTC CASSWGVRDWYQETQYF
TRBJ1-6 - - TRBV27 TGTGCCAGCAGATACAGGGTATCTGATTCACCCCTCCACTTT CASRYRVSDSPLHF
TRBJ1-1 TRBD1 once TRBV6-1 TGTGCCAGCACGGGACAGGGGCGGGGTGAAGCTTTCTTT CASTGQGRGEAFF
TRBJ1-1 - - TRBV27 TGTGCCAGCAGGAAACCAGGGGCTAACACTGAAGCTTTCTTT CASRKPGANTEAFF
TRBJ2-5 - - TRBV18 TGTGCCAGCTCACCCAACTCAAACCGGGAGACCCAGTACTTC CASSPNSNRETQYF